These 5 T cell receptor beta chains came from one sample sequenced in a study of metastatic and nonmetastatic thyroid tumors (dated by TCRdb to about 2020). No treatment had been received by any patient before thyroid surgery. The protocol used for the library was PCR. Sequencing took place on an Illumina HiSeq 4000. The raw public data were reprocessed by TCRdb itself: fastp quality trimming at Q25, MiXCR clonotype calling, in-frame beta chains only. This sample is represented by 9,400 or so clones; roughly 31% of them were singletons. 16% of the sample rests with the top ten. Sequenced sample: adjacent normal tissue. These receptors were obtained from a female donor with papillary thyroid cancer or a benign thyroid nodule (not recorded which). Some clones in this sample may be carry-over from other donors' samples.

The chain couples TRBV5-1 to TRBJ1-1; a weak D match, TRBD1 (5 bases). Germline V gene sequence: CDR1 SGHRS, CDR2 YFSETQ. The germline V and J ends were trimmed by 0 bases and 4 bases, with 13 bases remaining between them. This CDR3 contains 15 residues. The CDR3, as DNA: TGCGCCAGCAGCTTGGAATTGACGGGGGGCACTGAAGCTTTCTTT. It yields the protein CASSLELTGGTEAFF.

CDR3 sequence reads: CASSPRDSPLHF. The CDR3 DNA sequence: TGTGCCAGCAGTCCCCGGGATTCACCCCTCCACTTT. The chain joins TRBV12-3 or TRBV12-4 to TRBJ1-6, with D unclear. This CDR3 has 12 residues. Trimming stripped 5 bases from V and 8 bases from J, with 7 bases between.

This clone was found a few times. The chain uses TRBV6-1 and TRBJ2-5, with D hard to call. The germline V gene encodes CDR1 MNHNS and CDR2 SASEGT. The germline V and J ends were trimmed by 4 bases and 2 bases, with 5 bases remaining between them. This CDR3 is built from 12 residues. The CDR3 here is CASSAQQETQYF. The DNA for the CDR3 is TGTGCCAGCAGTGCTCAGCAAGAGACCCAGTACTTC.

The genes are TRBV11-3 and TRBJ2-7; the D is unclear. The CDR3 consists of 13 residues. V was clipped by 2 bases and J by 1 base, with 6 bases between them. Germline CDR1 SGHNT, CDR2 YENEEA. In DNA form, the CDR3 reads TGTGCCAGCAGCTTAAGAACGTCCTACGAGCAGTACTTC. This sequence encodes CASSLRTSYEQYF.

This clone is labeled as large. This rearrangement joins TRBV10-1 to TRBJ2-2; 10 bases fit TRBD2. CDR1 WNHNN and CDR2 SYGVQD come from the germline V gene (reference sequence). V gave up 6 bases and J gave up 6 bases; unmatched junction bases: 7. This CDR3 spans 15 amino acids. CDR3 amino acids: CASSESSGSPGELFF. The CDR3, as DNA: TGCGCCAGCAGCGAATCTAGCGGGAGCCCCGGGGAGCTGTTTTTT.